This T cell receptor beta chain is from a study of blood T cell repertoires in COVID-19. Per the original data handling: The assay estimated nucleated cells by amplifying reference gene primers. Sequencing was performed with immunoSEQ multiplex PCR; in TCRdb, only in-frame clones are kept and a portion is missing. D and trimming were read from the DNA, whereas the V and J calls and clone size are those reported in that table. This table holds 65,000 to 70,000 clones, around 88% found once. This sequence was found in a woman older than 75 with acute or convalescent COVID-19. The sample was peripheral blood.

The CDR3 DNA reads TGCGCCAGCAGCCAAGATTCCCGTCGGGAGCTGTTTTTT. It encodes CASSQDSRRELFF. V gene TRBV4-3 combines with J gene TRBJ2-2; D call uncertain. The V end was cut by 0 bases, the J end by 9 bases, with 8 bases between. Germline CDR1 is LGHNA and CDR2 is YSLEER. This CDR3 comprises 13 residues.